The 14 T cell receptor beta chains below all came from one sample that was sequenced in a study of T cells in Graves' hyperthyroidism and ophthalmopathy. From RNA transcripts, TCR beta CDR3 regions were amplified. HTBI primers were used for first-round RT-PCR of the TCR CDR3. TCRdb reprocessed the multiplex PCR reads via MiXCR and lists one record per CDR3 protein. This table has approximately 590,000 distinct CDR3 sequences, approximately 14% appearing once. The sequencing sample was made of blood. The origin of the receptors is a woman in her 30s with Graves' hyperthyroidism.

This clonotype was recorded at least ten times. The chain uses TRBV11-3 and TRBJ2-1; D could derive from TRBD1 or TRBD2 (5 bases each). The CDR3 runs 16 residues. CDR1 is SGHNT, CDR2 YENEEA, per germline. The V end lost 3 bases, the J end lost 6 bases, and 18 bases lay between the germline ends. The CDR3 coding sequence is TGTGCCAGCAGCTTGGGACGGGTCGGGGCCTCCAATGAGCAGTTCTTC. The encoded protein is CASSLGRVGASNEQFF. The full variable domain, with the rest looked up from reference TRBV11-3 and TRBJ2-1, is EAGVVQSPRYKIIEKKQPVAFWCNPISGHNTLYWYLQNLGQGPELLIRYENEEAVDDSQLPKDRFSAERLKGVDSTLKIQPAELGDSAVYLCASSLGRVGASNEQFFGPGTRLTVL.

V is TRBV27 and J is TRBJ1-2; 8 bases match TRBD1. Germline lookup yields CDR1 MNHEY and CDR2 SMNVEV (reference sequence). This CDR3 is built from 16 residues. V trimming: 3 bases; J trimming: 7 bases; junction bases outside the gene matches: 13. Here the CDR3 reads CASSFRGQGPLSGYTF. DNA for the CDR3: TGTGCCAGCAGTTTTCGTGGACAGGGACCTCTGAGTGGCTACACCTTC.

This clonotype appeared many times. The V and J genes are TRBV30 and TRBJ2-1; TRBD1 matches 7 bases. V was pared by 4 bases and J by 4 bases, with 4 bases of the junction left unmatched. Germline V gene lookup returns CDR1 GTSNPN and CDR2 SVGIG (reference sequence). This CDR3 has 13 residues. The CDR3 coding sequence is TGTGCCTGGACTAGGGACAGATACAATGAGCAGTTCTTC. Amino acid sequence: CAWTRDRYNEQFF.

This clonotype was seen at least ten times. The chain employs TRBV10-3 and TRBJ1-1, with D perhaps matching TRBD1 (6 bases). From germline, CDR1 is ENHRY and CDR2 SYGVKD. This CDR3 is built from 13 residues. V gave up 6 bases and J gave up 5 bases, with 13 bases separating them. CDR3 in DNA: TGTGCCATCAGGGTCGGGGACAAAACTGAAGCTTTCTTT. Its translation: CAIRVGDKTEAFF.

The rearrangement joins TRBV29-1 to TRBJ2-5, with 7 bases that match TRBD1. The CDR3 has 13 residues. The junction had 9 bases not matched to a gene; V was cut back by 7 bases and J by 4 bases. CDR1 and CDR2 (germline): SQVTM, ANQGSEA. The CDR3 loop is CSASDRLAETQYF. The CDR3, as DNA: TGCAGCGCATCGGACAGGTTGGCAGAGACCCAGTACTTC.

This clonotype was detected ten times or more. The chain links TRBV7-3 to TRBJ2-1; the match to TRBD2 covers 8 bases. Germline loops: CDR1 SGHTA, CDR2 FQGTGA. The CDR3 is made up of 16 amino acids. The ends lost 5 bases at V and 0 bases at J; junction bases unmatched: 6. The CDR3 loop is CASSISGEGSYNEQFF. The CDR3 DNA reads TGTGCCAGCAGCATTAGCGGGGAAGGCTCCTACAATGAGCAGTTCTTC.

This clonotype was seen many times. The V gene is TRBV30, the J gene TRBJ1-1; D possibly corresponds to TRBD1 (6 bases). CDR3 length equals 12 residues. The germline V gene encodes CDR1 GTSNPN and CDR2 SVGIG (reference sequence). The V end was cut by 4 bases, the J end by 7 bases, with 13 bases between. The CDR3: CAWNRQDNEAFF. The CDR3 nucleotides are TGTGCCTGGAATCGACAGGATAATGAAGCTTTCTTT.

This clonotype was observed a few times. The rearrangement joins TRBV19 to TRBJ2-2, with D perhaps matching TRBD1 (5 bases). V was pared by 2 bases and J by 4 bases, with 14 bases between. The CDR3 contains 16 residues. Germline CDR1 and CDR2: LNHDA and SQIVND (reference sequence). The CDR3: CASSIMTVTSTGELFF. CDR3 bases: TGTGCCAGTAGTATAATGACAGTTACATCCACCGGGGAGCTGTTTTTT.

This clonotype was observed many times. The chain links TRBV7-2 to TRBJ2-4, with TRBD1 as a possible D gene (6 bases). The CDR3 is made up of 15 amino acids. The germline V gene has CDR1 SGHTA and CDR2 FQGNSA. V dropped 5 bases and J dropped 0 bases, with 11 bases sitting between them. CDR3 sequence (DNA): TGTGCCAGCAGCGCAGGGGCAACAGCCAAAAACATTCAGTACTTC. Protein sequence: CASSAGATAKNIQYF.

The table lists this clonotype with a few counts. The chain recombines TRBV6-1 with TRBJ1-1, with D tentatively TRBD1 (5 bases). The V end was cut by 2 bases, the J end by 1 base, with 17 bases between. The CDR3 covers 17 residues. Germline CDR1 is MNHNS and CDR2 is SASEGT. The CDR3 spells CASSEPPGTVGNTEAFF. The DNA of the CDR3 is TGTGCCAGCAGTGAACCCCCCGGGACGGTCGGGAACACTGAAGCTTTCTTT.

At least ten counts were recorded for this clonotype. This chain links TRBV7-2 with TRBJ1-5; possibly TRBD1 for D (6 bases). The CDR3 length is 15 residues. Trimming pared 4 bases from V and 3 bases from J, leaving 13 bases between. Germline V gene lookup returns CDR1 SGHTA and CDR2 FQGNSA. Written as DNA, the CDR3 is TGTGCCAGCAGCTCCGGGACAACCTACAATCAGCCCCAGCATTTT. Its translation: CASSSGTTYNQPQHF. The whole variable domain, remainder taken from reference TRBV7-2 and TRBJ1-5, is GAGVSQSPSNKVTEKGKDVELRCDPISGHTALYWYRQSLGQGLEFLIYFQGNSAPDKSGLPSDRFSAERTGGSVSTLTIQRTQQEDSAVYLCASSSGTTYNQPQHFGDGTRLSIL.

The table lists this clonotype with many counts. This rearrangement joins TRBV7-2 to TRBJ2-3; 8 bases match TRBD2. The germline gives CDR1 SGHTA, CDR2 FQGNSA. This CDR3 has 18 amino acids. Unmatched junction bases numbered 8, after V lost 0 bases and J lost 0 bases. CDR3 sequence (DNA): TGTGCCAGCAGCTTAGCCAGGGGTAGCGGGGCTAGCACAGATACGCAGTATTTT. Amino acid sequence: CASSLARGSGASTDTQYF.

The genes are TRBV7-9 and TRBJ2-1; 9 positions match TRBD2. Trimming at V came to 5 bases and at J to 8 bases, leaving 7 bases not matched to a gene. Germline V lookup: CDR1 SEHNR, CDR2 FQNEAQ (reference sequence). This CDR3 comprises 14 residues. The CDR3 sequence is CASSPLAGSHEQFF. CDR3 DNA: TGTGCCAGCAGCCCGCTAGCGGGGTCTCATGAGCAGTTCTTC. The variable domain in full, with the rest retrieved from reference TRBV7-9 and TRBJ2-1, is DTGVSQNPRHKITKRGQNVTFRCDPISEHNRLYWYRQTLGQGPEFLTYFQNEAQLEKSRLLSDRFSAERPKGSFSTLEIQRTEQGDSAMYLCASSPLAGSHEQFFGPGTRLTVL.

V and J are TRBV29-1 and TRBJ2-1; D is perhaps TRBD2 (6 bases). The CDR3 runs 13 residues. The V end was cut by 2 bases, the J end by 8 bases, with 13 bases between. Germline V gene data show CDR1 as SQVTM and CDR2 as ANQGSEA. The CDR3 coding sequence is TGCAGCGTTGAAAGGTCTAGCGTCCATGAGCAGTTCTTC. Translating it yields CSVERSSVHEQFF.